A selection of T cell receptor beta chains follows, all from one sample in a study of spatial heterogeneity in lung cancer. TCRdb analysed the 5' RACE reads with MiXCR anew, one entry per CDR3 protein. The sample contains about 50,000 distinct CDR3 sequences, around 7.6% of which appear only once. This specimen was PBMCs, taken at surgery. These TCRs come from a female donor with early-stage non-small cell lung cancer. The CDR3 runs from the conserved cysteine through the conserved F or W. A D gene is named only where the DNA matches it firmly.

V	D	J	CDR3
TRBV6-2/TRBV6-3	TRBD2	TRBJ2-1	CASKGTNNEQFF
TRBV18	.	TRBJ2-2	CASSPNTGELFF
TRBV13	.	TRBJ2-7	CASSLRSQGGHEQYF
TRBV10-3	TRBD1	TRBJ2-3	CAISRDRGTDTQYF
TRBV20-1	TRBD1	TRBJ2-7	CSASRPRDREQYF
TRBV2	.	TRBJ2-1	CASIASPGQPSSYNEQFF
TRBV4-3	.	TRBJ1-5	CASSPSWQGGQPQHF
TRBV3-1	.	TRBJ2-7	CASSQAPTYEQYF
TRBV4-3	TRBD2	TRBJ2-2	CASSQDWEGTGELFF
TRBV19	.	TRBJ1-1	CASTPLAQDSKAFF
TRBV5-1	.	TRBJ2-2	CASSTDDLGTGELFF
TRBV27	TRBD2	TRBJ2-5	CASGGREETQYF
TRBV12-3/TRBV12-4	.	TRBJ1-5	CASSSKTNQPQHF
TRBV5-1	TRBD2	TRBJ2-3	CASSSGLAGTDTQYF
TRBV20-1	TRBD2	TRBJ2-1	CSARPREGGLLYNEQFF
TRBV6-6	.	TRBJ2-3	CASSYAQDTDTQYF
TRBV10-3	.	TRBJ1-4	CAIRGTDEKLFF
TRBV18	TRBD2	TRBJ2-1	CASSPLAGGRDNEQFF
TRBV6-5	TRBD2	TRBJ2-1	CASNKRGGDEQFF
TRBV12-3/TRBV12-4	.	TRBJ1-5	CASSPSRSDQPQHF
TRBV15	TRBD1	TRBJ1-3	CATSREAGGFVTGNTIYF
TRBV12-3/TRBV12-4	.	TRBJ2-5	CASSRSLSETQYF
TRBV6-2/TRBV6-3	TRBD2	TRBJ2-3	CASSPGGQRGSDTQYF
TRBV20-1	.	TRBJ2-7	CSARDGGGEASYEQYF
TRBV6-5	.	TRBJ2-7	CASSPRDLVSYEQYF
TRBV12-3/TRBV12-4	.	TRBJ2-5	CASSTWFGAGETQYF
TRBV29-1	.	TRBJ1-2	CSVRFVDGQGDYTF
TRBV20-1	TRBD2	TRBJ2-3	CSATYGGGTDTQYF
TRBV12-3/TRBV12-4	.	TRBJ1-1	CASSTQLGGTEAFF
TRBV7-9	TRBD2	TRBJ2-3	CASSLSRGGSTDTQYF
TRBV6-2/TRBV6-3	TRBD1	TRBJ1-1	CASSSPRQGQNTEAFF
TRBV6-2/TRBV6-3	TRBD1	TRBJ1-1	CASSDGTGAIEAFF
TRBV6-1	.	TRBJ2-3	CASSEADLALTDTQYF
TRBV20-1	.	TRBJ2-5	CSAREDGGARRETQYF
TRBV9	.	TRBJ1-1	CASSAGAGGLNTEAFF
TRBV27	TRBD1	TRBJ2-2	CASSLGGQGYTGELFF
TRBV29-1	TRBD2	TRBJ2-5	CSVGSLSSGVFGETQYF
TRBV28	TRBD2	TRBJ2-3	CASTQLAGVPPSGPDTQYF
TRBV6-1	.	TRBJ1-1	CASSRTGNTEAFF
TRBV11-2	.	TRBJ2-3	CASSPTSSTDTQYF
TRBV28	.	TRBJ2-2	CASSLVGTGGAGELFF
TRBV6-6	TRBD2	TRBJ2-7	CASRWTSGPPGDEQYF
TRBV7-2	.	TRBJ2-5	CASSLWAREETQYF
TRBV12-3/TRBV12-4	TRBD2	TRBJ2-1	CASRGGGASEQFF
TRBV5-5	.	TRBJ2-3	CASSFRFSDTQYF
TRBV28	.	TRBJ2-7	CASSFGGSYEQYF
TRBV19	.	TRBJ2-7	CASSIREAGGYEQYF
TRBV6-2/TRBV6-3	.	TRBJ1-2	CASSYSPIQADGYTF
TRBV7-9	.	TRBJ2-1	CASSNDNYNEQFF
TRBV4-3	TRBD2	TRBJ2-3	CASSQDGVGGDTQYF
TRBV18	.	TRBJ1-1	CASLGMGGTDTEAFF
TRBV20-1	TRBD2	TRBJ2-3	CSAQVLAGGKVGTDTQYF
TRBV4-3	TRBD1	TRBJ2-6	CASSQQDRGPGANVLTF
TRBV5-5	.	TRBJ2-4	CASSGVGDTKNIQYF
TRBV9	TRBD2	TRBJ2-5	CASSLWASGGEETQYF
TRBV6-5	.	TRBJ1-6	CASTNLFQTGRPLNSPLHF
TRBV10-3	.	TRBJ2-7	CATSPRTEGFSYEQYF
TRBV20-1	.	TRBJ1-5	CSAREGVQPQHF